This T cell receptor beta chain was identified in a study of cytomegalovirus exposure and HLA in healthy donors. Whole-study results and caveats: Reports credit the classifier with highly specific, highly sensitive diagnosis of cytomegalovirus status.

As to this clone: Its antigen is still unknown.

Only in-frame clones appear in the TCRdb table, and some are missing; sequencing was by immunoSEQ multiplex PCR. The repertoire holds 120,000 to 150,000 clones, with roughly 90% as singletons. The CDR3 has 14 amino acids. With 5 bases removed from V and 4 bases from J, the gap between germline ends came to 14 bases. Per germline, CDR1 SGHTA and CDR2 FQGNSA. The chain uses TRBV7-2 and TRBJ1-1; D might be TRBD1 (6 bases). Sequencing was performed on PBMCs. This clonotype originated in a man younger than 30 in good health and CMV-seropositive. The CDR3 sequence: CASSKETGLTEAFF. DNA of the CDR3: TGTGCCAGCAGCAAGGAGACAGGACTCACTGAAGCTTTCTTT. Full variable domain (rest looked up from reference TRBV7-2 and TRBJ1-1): GAGVSQSPSNKVTEKGKDVELRCDPISGHTALYWYRQSLGQGLEFLIYFQGNSAPDKSGLPSDRFSAERTGGSVSTLTIQRTQQEDSAVYLCASSKETGLTEAFFGQGTRLTVV.